This T cell receptor (beta chain) derives from a study of regulatory T cells in long-lasting Graves disease. Points from the study as a whole: Persistent disease was associated with favored TRBV28 usage and with favored use of TRBJ1-2 and TRBJ2-5. Persistent Graves' patients had lower TCR diversity than newly diagnosed ones.

This clonotype was seen many times. Its antigen is undetermined. Time point denoted: persistent/refractory GD, antithyroid drugs over 5 years with positive TRAb. The TCR library used RNA extracted from PBMCs. Sequencing libraries for TCR beta were prepared with iRepertoire HTBI primers and Arm-PCR of CDR3 regions. TCRdb re-called the multiplex PCR reads with MiXCR, one entry per CDR3 protein. The data contain 400,000 to 500,000 distinct CDR3 sequences, less than 25% of them singletons. The CDR3 contains 14 residues. J lost 2 bases, V lost 6 bases, and 4 bases had no gene match. The germline V gene has CDR1 MNHNS and CDR2 SASEGT.

Source: peripheral blood mononuclear cells (PBMCs), taken when the disease was refractory, from a patient treated with antithyroid drugs. The chain uses TRBV6-1 and TRBJ1-2; TRBD1 aligns across 9 bases. The receptor was derived from a female donor with Graves disease. This CDR3 reads CASRKQGANYGYTF. The CDR3 DNA is TGTGCCAGCAGGAAACAGGGGGCAAACTATGGCTACACCTTC.